A single sample gave rise to the 7 T cell receptor beta chains below, sequenced in a study of blood T cell repertoires in COVID-19. Assay used: immunoSEQ multiplex PCR; TCRdb lists only in-frame clones, some missing. Altogether about 240,000 clones are present, around four fifths being singletons, with the ten largest covering roughly 8.2%. Sequencing was done on a sample of peripheral blood. The receptor source for this set is a woman at least 80 years old with COVID-19, enrolled during active disease.

The chain recombines TRBV2 with TRBJ1-6; possibly TRBD1 for D (5 bases). The CDR3 runs 13 residues. V lost 3 bases and J 9 bases, leaving 9 bases between the germline ends. Germline-derived CDR1 and CDR2 are SNHLY and FYNNEI. DNA for the CDR3: TGTGCCAGCAGTGACCAGGGTGTTTCACCCCTCCACTTT. This gives the protein CASSDQGVSPLHF.

The chain carries TRBV28 and TRBJ2-2; D may be TRBD1 (5 bases). The CDR3 runs to 14 residues. CDR1 is MDHEN, CDR2 SYDVKM, per germline. V was trimmed by 5 bases and J by 5 bases, leaving 12 bases between them. The CDR3 region is CASSRLGATGELFF. CDR3 DNA: TGTGCCAGCAGTCGGCTTGGGGCGACCGGGGAGCTGTTTTTT. The full variable domain, its missing parts supplied by reference TRBV28 and TRBJ2-2, is DVKVTQSSRYLVKRTGEKVFLECVQDMDHENMFWYRQDPGLGLRLIYFSYDVKMKEKGDIPEGYSVSREKKERFSLILESASTNQTSMYLCASSRLGATGELFFGEGSRLTVL.

The chain joins TRBV5-5 to TRBJ1-4; D remains unclear. Germline V gene data show CDR1 as SGHKS and CDR2 as YYEKEE (reference sequence). The CDR3 totals 15 residues. V was trimmed by 1 base and J by 3 bases, leaving 10 bases between them. The DNA for the CDR3 is TGTGCCAGCAGCTTGTTCCCTACTGCTAATGAAAAACTGTTTTTT. Translation: CASSLFPTANEKLFF.

The chain couples TRBV7-2 to TRBJ1-1; D ambiguous. Germline CDR1 SGHTA, CDR2 FQGNSA. The CDR3 contains 14 residues. V shed 5 bases and J shed 4 bases, with 14 bases lying between them. CDR3 sequence (DNA): TGTGCCAGCAGCACCCGACAAAGAATCACTGAAGCTTTCTTT. Protein sequence: CASSTRQRITEAFF. Drawing the rest from reference TRBV7-2 and TRBJ1-1, the complete variable domain is GAGVSQSPSNKVTEKGKDVELRCDPISGHTALYWYRQSLGQGLEFLIYFQGNSAPDKSGLPSDRFSAERTGGSVSTLTIQRTQQEDSAVYLCASSTRQRITEAFFGQGTRLTVV.

This clone has only a few counts. V and J are TRBV4-3 and TRBJ2-7, with D uncertain. The CDR3 covers 14 residues. V lost 0 bases and J 1 base, leaving 7 bases between the germline ends. Germline V gene data show CDR1 as LGHNA and CDR2 as YSLEER. The CDR3 sequence is CASSQDSGSYEQYF. The CDR3 bases are TGCGCCAGCAGCCAAGATTCAGGTTCCTACGAGCAGTACTTC.

This clone was observed a handful of times. This rearrangement joins TRBV10-2 to TRBJ1-5; the match to TRBD1 covers 8 bases. The CDR3 has 15 residues. The V gene's germline CDR1 is WSHSY and CDR2 SAAADI. Trimming took 5 bases from V and 10 from J; bases not matched to a gene: 13. In DNA, the CDR3 is TGCGCCAGCAGTACCACGGGACAGGCCCAGGGACCCCAGCATTTT. Translation gives CASSTTGQAQGPQHF.

The chain couples TRBV24-1 to TRBJ2-5, with D possibly matching TRBD1 (6 bases). Germline CDR1 and CDR2: KGHDR and SFDVKD. V lost 2 bases, J lost 1 base, and 13 bases lay in between. This CDR3 spans 16 amino acids. CDR3 protein: CATSDSRGIFQETQYF. The CDR3 coding sequence is TGTGCCACCAGTGATTCTAGGGGGATTTTCCAAGAGACCCAGTACTTC.